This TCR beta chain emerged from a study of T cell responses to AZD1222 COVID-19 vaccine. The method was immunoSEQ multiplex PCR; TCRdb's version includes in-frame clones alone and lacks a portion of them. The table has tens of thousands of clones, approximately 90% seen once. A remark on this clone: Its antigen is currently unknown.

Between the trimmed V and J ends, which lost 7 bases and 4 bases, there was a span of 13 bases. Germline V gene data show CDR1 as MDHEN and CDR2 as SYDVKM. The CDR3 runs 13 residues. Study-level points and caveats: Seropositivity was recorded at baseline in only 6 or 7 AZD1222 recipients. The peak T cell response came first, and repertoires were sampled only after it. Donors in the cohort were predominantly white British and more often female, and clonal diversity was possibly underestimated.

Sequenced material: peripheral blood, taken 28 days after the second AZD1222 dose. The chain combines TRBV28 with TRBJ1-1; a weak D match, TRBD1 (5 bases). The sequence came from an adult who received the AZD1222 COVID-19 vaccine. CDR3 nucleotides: TGTGCCAGCAACTTCGGAGGGGTCACTGAAGCTTTCTTT. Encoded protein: CASNFGGVTEAFF.